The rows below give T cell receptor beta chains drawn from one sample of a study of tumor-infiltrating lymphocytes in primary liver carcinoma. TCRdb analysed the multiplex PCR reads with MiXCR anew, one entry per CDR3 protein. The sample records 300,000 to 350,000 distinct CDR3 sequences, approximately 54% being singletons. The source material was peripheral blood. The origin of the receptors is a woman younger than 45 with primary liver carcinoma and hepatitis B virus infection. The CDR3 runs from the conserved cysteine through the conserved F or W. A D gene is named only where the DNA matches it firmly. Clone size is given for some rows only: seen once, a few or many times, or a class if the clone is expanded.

CDR3aa: CASSQPGYRGDTEAFF
CDR3nt: TGCGCCAGCAGCCAGCCCGGGTATCGGGGGGACACTGAAGCTTTCTTT
d_gene: NA
v_gene: TRBV4-1
abundance: many
j_gene: TRBJ1-1
len: 16

CDR3aa: CACSLGGPNYDYTF
CDR3nt: TGTGCCTGCAGCTTGGGGGGGCCGAACTATGACTACACCTTC
d_gene: NA
v_gene: TRBV11-2
abundance: NA
j_gene: TRBJ1-2
len: 14

CDR3aa: CASSGTSGSAQYF
CDR3nt: TGTGCCAGCAGCGGGACTAGCGGGAGTGCGCAGTATTTT
d_gene: TRBD2
v_gene: TRBV7-3
abundance: NA
j_gene: TRBJ2-3
len: 13

CDR3aa: CASSLGSAVNNEQFF
CDR3nt: TGTGCCAGCAGCTTAGGTAGTGCGGTCAACAATGAGCAGTTCTTC
d_gene: NA
v_gene: TRBV11-2
abundance: many
j_gene: TRBJ2-1
len: 15

CDR3aa: CACSLGGRRGGSGELFF
CDR3nt: TGTGCCTGCAGTTTAGGTGGAAGACGGGGAGGTTCCGGGGAGCTGTTTTTT
d_gene: NA
v_gene: TRBV12-3/TRBV12-4
abundance: NA
j_gene: TRBJ2-2
len: 17

CDR3aa: CASSVPGLKYTDMQYF
CDR3nt: TGTGCCAGCAGCGTCCCGGGACTTAAATACACAGATATGCAGTATTTT
d_gene: NA
v_gene: TRBV13
abundance: few
j_gene: TRBJ2-3
len: 16

CDR3aa: CASSYMDRGLGNTEAFF
CDR3nt: TGTGCCAGCAGTTACATGGACAGGGGGCTGGGGAACACTGAAGCTTTCTTT
d_gene: TRBD1
v_gene: TRBV6-6
abundance: NA
j_gene: TRBJ1-1
len: 17

CDR3aa: CASTQRQAVGEQYF
CDR3nt: TGTGCCAGCACCCAAAGACAGGCCGTGGGAGAGCAGTACTTC
d_gene: NA
v_gene: TRBV6-5
abundance: few
j_gene: TRBJ2-7
len: 14

CDR3aa: CASSQNVGKTQYF
CDR3nt: TGTGCCAGCAGCCAAAATGTGGGGAAGACCCAGTACTTC
d_gene: NA
v_gene: TRBV7-2
abundance: NA
j_gene: TRBJ2-5
len: 13

CDR3aa: CASSFPSVPISNQPQHF
CDR3nt: TGTGCCAGCAGCTTTCCGTCGGTCCCGATTAGCAATCAGCCCCAGCATTTT
d_gene: NA
v_gene: TRBV11-2
abundance: many
j_gene: TRBJ1-5
len: 17

CDR3aa: CSVPERYEQYF
CDR3nt: TGCAGCGTCCCAGAACGGTACGAGCAGTACTTC
d_gene: NA
v_gene: TRBV29-1
abundance: NA
j_gene: TRBJ2-7
len: 11

CDR3aa: CASSEGLAGGRKETQYF
CDR3nt: TGTGCCAGCAGTGAAGGGTTAGCGGGAGGGAGGAAAGAGACCCAGTACTTC
d_gene: TRBD2
v_gene: TRBV6-1
abundance: few
j_gene: TRBJ2-5
len: 17

CDR3aa: CASSQVGGGEQYF
CDR3nt: TGTGCCAGCAGCCAAGTTGGGGGCGGCGAGCAGTACTTC
d_gene: NA
v_gene: TRBV4-2
abundance: many
j_gene: TRBJ2-7
len: 13

CDR3aa: CASSLASGLSYAYTF
CDR3nt: TGTGCCAGCAGCTTAGCTTCGGGTTTGTCCTATGCCTACACCTTC
d_gene: NA
v_gene: TRBV7-9
abundance: NA
j_gene: TRBJ1-2
len: 15

CDR3aa: CASSFYPPGDSSYNEQFF
CDR3nt: TGTGCCAGCAGCTTCTACCCCCCCGGAGACAGCTCCTACAATGAGCAGTTCTTC
d_gene: NA
v_gene: TRBV5-6
abundance: many
j_gene: TRBJ2-1
len: 18